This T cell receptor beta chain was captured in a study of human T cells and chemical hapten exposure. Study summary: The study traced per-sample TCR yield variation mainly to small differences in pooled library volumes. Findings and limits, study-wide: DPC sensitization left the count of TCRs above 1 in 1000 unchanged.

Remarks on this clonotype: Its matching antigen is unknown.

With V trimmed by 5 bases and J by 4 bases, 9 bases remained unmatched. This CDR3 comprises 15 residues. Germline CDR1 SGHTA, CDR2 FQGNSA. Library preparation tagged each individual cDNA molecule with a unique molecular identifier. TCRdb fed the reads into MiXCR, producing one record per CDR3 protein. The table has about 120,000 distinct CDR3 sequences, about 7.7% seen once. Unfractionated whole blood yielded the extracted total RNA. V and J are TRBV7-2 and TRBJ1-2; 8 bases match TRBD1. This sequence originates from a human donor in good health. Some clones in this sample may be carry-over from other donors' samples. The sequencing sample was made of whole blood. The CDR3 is CASSTSSGGGYGYTF. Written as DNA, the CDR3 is TGTGCCAGCAGCACTTCGTCAGGGGGCGGCTATGGCTACACCTTC. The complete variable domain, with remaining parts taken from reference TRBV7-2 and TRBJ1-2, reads GAGVSQSPSNKVTEKGKDVELRCDPISGHTALYWYRQSLGQGLEFLIYFQGNSAPDKSGLPSDRFSAERTGGSVSTLTIQRTQQEDSAVYLCASSTSSGGGYGYTFGSGTRLTVV.